The following is a T cell receptor beta chain sequence with its context. Sequencing was performed with immunoSEQ multiplex PCR; in TCRdb, only in-frame clones are kept and a portion is missing. The sample consists of approximately 160,000 clones, approximately 80% of them appearing once. This record comes from a study of blood T cell repertoires in COVID-19. The wider study: T cells, B-cell-depleted T cells, or PBMCs supplied cDNA or gDNA.

Losses at the gene ends were 5 bases for V and 0 bases for J; bases not matched to a gene: 7. The germline CDR1 and CDR2 sequences are SGHVS and FNYEAQ. The length of the CDR3 is 16 residues. Sequencing used peripheral blood. This receptor was identified in a woman aged 55-69 years with acute or convalescent COVID-19. This chain connects TRBV7-6 to TRBJ2-3, with TRBD1 matching over 8 bases. DNA for the CDR3: TGTGCCAGCAGCCCGCGGGACAGGCCCAGCACAGATACGCAGTATTTT. Its translation: CASSPRDRPSTDTQYF.